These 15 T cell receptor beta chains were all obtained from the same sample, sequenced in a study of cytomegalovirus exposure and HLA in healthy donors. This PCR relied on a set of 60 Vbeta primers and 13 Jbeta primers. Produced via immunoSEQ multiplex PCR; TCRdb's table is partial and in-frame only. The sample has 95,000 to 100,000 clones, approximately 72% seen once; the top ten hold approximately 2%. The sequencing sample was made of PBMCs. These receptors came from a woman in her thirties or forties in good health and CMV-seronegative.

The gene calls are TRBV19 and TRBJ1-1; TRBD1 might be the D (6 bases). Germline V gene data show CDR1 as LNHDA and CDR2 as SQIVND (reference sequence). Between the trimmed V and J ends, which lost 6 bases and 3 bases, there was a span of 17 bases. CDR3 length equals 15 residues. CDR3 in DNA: TGTGCCAGTAGCCGAGGAAGTAAGGGGGACACTGAAGCTTTCTTT. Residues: CASSRGSKGDTEAFF.

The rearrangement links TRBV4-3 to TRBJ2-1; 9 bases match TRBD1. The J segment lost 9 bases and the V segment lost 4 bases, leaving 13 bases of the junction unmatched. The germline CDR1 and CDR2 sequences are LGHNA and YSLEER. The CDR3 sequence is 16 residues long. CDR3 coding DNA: TGCGCCAGCAGCCCGTCCCCGGGACAGGGTTGGAGTGAGCAGTTCTTC. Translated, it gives CASSPSPGQGWSEQFF.

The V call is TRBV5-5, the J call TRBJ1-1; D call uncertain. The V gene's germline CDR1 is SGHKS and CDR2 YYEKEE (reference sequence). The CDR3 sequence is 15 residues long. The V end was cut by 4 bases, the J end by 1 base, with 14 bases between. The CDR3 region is CASSALVNGNTEAFF. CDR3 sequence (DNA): TGTGCCAGCAGCGCGTTAGTGAATGGGAACACTGAAGCTTTCTTT.

DNA of the CDR3: TGTGCCAGCAGCTTATTGCAGAATGAGCAGTTCTTC. Amino acids: CASSLLQNEQFF. The V gene is TRBV7-9, the J gene TRBJ2-1; D is unclear. The CDR3 runs to 12 residues. Germline CDR1 reads SEHNR; CDR2 reads FQNEAQ (reference sequence). The V and J ends lost 2 bases and 7 bases respectively, with 6 bases between them. The variable domain in full, with the rest retrieved from reference TRBV7-9 and TRBJ2-1, is DTGVSQNPRHKITKRGQNVTFRCDPISEHNRLYWYRQTLGQGPEFLTYFQNEAQLEKSRLLSDRFSAERPKGSFSTLEIQRTEQGDSAMYLCASSLLQNEQFFGPGTRLTVL.

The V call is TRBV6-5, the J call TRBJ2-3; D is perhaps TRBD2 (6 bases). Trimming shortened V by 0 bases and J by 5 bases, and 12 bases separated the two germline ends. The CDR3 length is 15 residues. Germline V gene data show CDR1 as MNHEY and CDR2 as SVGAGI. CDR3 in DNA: TGTGCCAGCAGTTACTCGGGGCGGAGGGAAGATACGCAGTATTTT. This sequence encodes CASSYSGRREDTQYF.

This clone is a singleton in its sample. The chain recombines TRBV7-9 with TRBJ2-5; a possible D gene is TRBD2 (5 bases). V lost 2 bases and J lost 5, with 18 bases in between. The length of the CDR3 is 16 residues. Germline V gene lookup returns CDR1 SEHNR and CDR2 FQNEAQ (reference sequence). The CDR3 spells CASSLLSGMSWETQYF. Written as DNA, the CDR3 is TGTGCCAGCAGCTTATTGTCGGGGATGTCCTGGGAGACCCAGTACTTC.

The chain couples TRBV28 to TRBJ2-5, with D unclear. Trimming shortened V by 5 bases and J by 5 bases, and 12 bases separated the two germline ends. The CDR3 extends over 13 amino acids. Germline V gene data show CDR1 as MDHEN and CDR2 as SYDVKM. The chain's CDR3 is CASSIVNGETQYF. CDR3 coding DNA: TGTGCCAGCAGTATCGTAAACGGGGAGACCCAGTACTTC.

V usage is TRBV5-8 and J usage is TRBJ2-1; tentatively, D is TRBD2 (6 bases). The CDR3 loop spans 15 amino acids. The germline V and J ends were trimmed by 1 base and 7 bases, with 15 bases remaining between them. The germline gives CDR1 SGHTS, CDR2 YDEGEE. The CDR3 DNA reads TGTGCCAGCAGCTTGTTTCAGAGCGGGTTTAATGAGCAGTTCTTC. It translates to CASSLFQSGFNEQFF.

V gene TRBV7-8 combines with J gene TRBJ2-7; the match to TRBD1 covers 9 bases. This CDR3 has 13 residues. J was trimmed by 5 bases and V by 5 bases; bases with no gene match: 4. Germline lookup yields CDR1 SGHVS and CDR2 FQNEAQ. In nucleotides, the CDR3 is TGTGCCAGCAGCCAGGGACAGGGCCACGAGCAGTACTTC. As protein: CASSQGQGHEQYF. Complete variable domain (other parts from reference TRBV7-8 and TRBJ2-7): GAGVSQSPRYKVAKRGQDVALRCDPISGHVSLFWYQQALGQGPEFLTYFQNEAQLDKSGLPSDRFFAERPEGSVSTLKIQRTQQEDSAVYLCASSQGQGHEQYFGPGTRLTVT.

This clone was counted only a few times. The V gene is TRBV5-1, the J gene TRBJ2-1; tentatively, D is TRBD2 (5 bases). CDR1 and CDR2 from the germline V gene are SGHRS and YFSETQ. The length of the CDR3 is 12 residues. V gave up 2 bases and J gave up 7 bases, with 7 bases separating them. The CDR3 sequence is CASSFTRNEQFF. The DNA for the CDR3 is TGCGCCAGCAGCTTCACTAGGAATGAGCAGTTCTTC.

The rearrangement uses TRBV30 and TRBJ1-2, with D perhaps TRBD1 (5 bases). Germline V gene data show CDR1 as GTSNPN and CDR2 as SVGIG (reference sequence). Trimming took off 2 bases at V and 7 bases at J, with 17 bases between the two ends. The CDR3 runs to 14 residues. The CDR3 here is CAWSSEPVGAGYTF. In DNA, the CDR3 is TGTGCCTGGAGTAGCGAACCTGTTGGGGCTGGCTACACCTTC.

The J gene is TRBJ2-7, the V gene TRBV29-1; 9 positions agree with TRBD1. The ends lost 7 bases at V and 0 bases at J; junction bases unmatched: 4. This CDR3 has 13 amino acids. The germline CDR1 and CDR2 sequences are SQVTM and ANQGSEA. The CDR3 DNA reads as TGCAGCGCTAAGACAGGGGGCTCCTACGAGCAGTACTTC. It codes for CSAKTGGSYEQYF.

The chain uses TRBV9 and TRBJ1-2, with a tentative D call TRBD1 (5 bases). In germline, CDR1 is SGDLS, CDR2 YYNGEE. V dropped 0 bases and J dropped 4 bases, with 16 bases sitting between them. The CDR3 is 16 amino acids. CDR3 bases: TGTGCCAGCAGCGTAGCTGGGGCAGAGGTGACCTATGGCTACACCTTC. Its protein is CASSVAGAEVTYGYTF.

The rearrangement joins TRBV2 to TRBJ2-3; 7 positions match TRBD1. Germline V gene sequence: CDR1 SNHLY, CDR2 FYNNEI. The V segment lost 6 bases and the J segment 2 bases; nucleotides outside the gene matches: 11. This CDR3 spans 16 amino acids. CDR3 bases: TGTGCCAGCAGGGGCCCTCGGGACAGACCCACAGATACGCAGTATTTT. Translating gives CASRGPRDRPTDTQYF.

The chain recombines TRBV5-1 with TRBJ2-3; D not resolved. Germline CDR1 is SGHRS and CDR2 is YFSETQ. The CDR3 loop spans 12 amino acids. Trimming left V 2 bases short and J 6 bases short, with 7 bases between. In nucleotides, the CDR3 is TGCGCCAGCAGCTTTCCTAGTGATACGCAGTATTTT. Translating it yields CASSFPSDTQYF.